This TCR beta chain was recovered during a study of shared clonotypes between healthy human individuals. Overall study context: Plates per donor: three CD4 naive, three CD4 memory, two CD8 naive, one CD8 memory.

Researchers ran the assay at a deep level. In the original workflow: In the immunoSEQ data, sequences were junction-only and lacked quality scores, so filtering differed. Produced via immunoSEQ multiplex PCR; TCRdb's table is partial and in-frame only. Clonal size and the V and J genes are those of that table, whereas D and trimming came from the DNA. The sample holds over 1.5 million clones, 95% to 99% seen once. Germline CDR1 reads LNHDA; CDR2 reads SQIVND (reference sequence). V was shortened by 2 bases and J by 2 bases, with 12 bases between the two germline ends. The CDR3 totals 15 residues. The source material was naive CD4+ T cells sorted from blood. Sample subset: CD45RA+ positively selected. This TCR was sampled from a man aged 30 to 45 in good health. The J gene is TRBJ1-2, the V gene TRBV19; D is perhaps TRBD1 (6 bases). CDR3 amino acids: CASSILGAINYGYTF. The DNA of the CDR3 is TGTGCCAGTAGTATATTGGGGGCGATCAACTATGGCTACACCTTC.